Below are 13 T cell receptor beta chains sequenced from a single sample in a study of cytomegalovirus exposure and HLA in healthy donors. Primers: 60 Vbeta forward and 13 Jbeta reverse. Repertoires were generated with immunoSEQ multiplex PCR, while TCRdb's copy carries only in-frame clones and drops some. The table has some 90,000 clones, around 78% seen once. Sequencing input: PBMCs. These receptors were taken from a man between 25 and 39 years old in good health and CMV-seronegative.

This chain connects TRBV19 to TRBJ1-5; D uncertain. The CDR3 extends over 15 amino acids. Germline CDR1 is LNHDA and CDR2 is SQIVND (reference sequence). V lost 7 bases, J lost 4 bases, and 17 bases lay in between. The CDR3 loop reads CASNSNRRLNQPQHF. CDR3 sequence (DNA): TGTGCCAGTAACTCGAATCGTCGGTTAAATCAGCCCCAGCATTTT.

The chain couples TRBV7-2 to TRBJ1-1; D is uncertain. Germline CDR1 and CDR2: SGHTA and FQGNSA. This CDR3 region has 14 residues. V was clipped by 1 base and J by 4 bases, with 10 bases between them. The CDR3: CASSLEFRGTEAFF. For the CDR3, the DNA is TGTGCCAGCAGCTTAGAGTTTCGGGGCACTGAAGCTTTCTTT.

The chain joins TRBV18 to TRBJ2-7; 7 bases are a match to TRBD1. V lost 5 bases, J lost 1 base, and 2 bases stayed unmatched. The CDR3 is 13 amino acids. Germline V gene sequence: CDR1 KGHSH, CDR2 LQKENI. This chain's CDR3 is CASSSGQSYEQYF. In nucleotides, the CDR3 is TGTGCCAGCTCATCGGGACAGTCCTACGAGCAGTACTTC.

The V call is TRBV19, the J call TRBJ1-2, with D perhaps TRBD1 (6 bases). Deletions cut 5 bases from V and 4 bases from J, with 23 bases between. The CDR3 has 17 residues. The germline gives CDR1 LNHDA, CDR2 SQIVND (reference sequence). The CDR3 region has the DNA TGTGCCAGTAGTTCCCCTCACTTCGGACAGAGCTCCTATGGCTACACCTTC. It is translated as CASSSPHFGQSSYGYTF.

The J gene is TRBJ1-3, the V gene TRBV4-3; D call uncertain. Trimming took off 0 bases at V and 4 bases at J, with 10 bases between the two ends. Per germline, CDR1 LGHNA and CDR2 YSLEER. The CDR3 consists of 15 residues. CDR3 in amino acids: CASSQEAFRGNTIYF. The CDR3 coding sequence is TGCGCCAGCAGCCAAGAGGCTTTTCGCGGAAACACCATATATTTT.

The chain uses TRBV5-8 and TRBJ1-1; D might be TRBD1 (5 bases). Trimming stripped 5 bases from V and 0 bases from J, with 17 bases between. This CDR3 contains 16 residues. Per germline, CDR1 SGHTS and CDR2 YDEGEE. The CDR3 DNA sequence: TGTGCCAGCAGTTTCACGGGGGACTACATGAACACTGAAGCTTTCTTT. Its protein is CASSFTGDYMNTEAFF.

The V call is TRBV27, the J call TRBJ2-5; weak D call: TRBD1 (5 bases). The J call may be faulty, since TRBJ2-7 better matches the DNA end. Germline CDR1 and CDR2: MNHEY and SMNVEV (reference sequence). The CDR3 is 14 amino acids. CDR3 sequence reads: CASSSSGLPYEQYF. DNA for the CDR3: TGTGCCAGCAGTTCCTCAGGGCTCCCCTACGAGCAGTACTTC.

The V gene is TRBV13, the J gene TRBJ2-2, with 8 positions matching TRBD1. The CDR3 covers 14 residues. Germline V gene sequence: CDR1 PRHDT, CDR2 FYEKMQ (reference sequence). The trim removed 4 bases at V and 7 bases at J, leaving 5 bases unmatched. CDR3 DNA sequence: TGTGCCAGCAGCTCCACAGACAGGGGCGGGGAGCTGTTTTTT. Its translation: CASSSTDRGGELFF.

The V and J genes are TRBV27 and TRBJ2-7; 13 nucleotides line up with TRBD2. Germline-derived CDR1 and CDR2 are MNHEY and SMNVEV (reference sequence). Trimming cost V 5 bases and J 7 bases; bases outside gene matches: 5. This CDR3 has 14 residues. The CDR3 reads CASSLTSGRGEQYV. The CDR3 DNA reads as TGTGCCAGCAGTCTCACTAGCGGGAGGGGGGAGCAGTACGTC.

This chain joins TRBV11-2 and TRBJ1-1; D call uncertain. The CDR3 has 14 residues. V lost 2 bases, J lost 0 bases, and 7 bases lay in between. Germline V CDR1 and CDR2: SGHAT, FQNNGV. CDR3 in amino acids: CASSLNILNTEAFF. CDR3 DNA: TGTGCCAGCAGCTTAAACATCTTGAACACTGAAGCTTTCTTT.

The chain combines TRBV27 with TRBJ2-3; the D gene is possibly TRBD2 (6 bases). V shed 3 bases and J shed 6 bases, with 10 bases lying between them. Germline V gene lookup returns CDR1 MNHEY and CDR2 SMNVEV (reference sequence). CDR3 length: 13 amino acids. The CDR3, as DNA: TGTGCCAGCAGTTTCCCTAGCGAGGATACGCAGTATTTT. Amino acids: CASSFPSEDTQYF.

This rearrangement joins TRBV4-1 to TRBJ1-2, with 7 bases fitting TRBD1. The germline gives CDR1 MGHRA, CDR2 YSYEKL. Losses at the gene ends were 0 bases for V and 3 bases for J; bases not matched to a gene: 7. The CDR3 spans 16 residues. CDR3 sequence reads: CASSQDRAGGYYGYTF. The CDR3 DNA reads TGCGCCAGCAGCCAAGATCGGGCAGGGGGATACTATGGCTACACCTTC.

The chain is built from TRBV12-5 and TRBJ2-7; unclear D gene. Germline loops: CDR1 LGHNT, CDR2 FRNRAP. V lost 1 base and J lost 0, with 4 bases in between. There are 13 residues in the CDR3. CDR3 in DNA: TGTGCTAGTGGTTTGGGACACTCCTACGAGCAGTACTTC. Encoded protein: CASGLGHSYEQYF. Full variable domain (remainder filled in from reference TRBV12-5 and TRBJ2-7): DARVTQTPRHKVTEMGQEVTMRCQPILGHNTVFWYRQTMMQGLELLAYFRNRAPLDDSGMPKDRFSAEMPDATLATLKIQPSEPRDSAVYFCASGLGHSYEQYFGPGTRLTVT.